These T cell receptor beta chains were read from a single sample in a study of cytomegalovirus exposure and HLA in healthy donors. TCRdb's table, derived via immunoSEQ multiplex PCR, lists solely in-frame clones and lacks some. Of 200,000 to 300,000 clones in the sample, roughly 87% were seen once. What was sequenced was PBMCs. These receptors all come from a woman aged 25 to 39 in good health and CMV-seronegative. Each CDR3 is given without its conserved first and last residue.

J: TRBJ2-3
V: TRBV11-2
CDR3: ASSPLPLEDTQY

J: TRBJ2-1
V: TRBV15
CDR3: ATSRGLAGNNEQF

J: TRBJ1-3
V: TRBV10-3
CDR3: AISDLRTRPDGTIY

J: TRBJ2-3
V: TRBV2
CDR3: ASTSGRALDTQY

J: TRBJ1-1
V: TRBV7-2
CDR3: ASSLVGRGTVNTEAF

J: TRBJ1-1
V: TRBV28
CDR3: ASSKDTPNTEAF

J: TRBJ2-3
V: TRBV11-1
CDR3: ASSATDTQY

J: TRBJ1-3
V: TRBV9
CDR3: ASSGFSGNTIY

J: TRBJ2-1
V: TRBV4-3
CDR3: ASSQDMGQGTEEQF

J: TRBJ2-7
V: TRBV4-2
CDR3: ASSQKREGVYEQY

J: TRBJ2-7
V: TRBV29-1
CDR3: SGTQGIGEQY

J: TRBJ2-1
V: TRBV18
CDR3: ASSPGPSNEQF

J: TRBJ1-2
V: TRBV2
CDR3: ASSDRVGYGYT

J: TRBJ1-1
V: TRBV6-4
CDR3: ASSHLGRDTEAF

J: TRBJ2-5
V: TRBV28
CDR3: ASSTGTVQETQY

J: TRBJ1-2
V: TRBV5-8
CDR3: ASSLGTRIQRPRYGYT

J: TRBJ2-6
V: TRBV2
CDR3: ASTPGRNSGANVLT

J: TRBJ2-2
V: TRBV11-3
CDR3: ASSLYTGELF

J: TRBJ2-7
V: TRBV29-1
CDR3: SVEGQGEAYEQY

J: TRBJ2-7
V: TRBV28
CDR3: ASSSPSEARYEQY

J: TRBJ2-3
V: TRBV6-1
CDR3: ASSATAQTFTDTQY

J: TRBJ2-3
V: TRBV29-1
CDR3: SAAQGDGWTDTQY

J: TRBJ1-5
V: TRBV28
CDR3: ASSSIDISNQPQH

J: TRBJ2-7
V: TRBV7-6
CDR3: ASSLGPSYEQY

J: TRBJ2-7
V: TRBV7-8
CDR3: ASSYRGQAYEQY

J: TRBJ2-3
V: TRBV18
CDR3: ASSPQSTDTQY

J: TRBJ2-1
V: TRBV9
CDR3: ASSLQGGAYNEQF

J: TRBJ2-1
V: TRBV5-1
CDR3: ASSLAYGLDNEQF

J: TRBJ1-5
V: TRBV6-4
CDR3: ASSVQVGQPQH

J: TRBJ1-2
V: TRBV6-1
CDR3: ASSQRDRGPSGYT

J: TRBJ1-2
V: TRBV4-3
CDR3: ASSQEGPGDNYGYT

J: TRBJ1-2
V: TRBV11-3
CDR3: ASSGERTVYGYT

J: TRBJ1-4
V: TRBV2
CDR3: ASSDAQGVTTNEKLF

J: TRBJ2-7
V: TRBV18
CDR3: ASSPGQVQVEQY

J: TRBJ1-3
V: TRBV28
CDR3: ASGPEGFGNTIY

J: TRBJ2-1
V: TRBV2
CDR3: ASSERQGPPLYNEQF

J: TRBJ1-3
V: TRBV6-1
CDR3: ASKGDRISGNTIY

J: TRBJ2-7
V: TRBV4-3
CDR3: ASSQDRAGASLGEQY

J: TRBJ2-7
V: TRBV28
CDR3: ASRPGPRYEQY

J: TRBJ2-7
V: TRBV10-2
CDR3: ASSEGREGLGSNYEQY

J: TRBJ2-7
V: TRBV28
CDR3: ASSSGTYEQY

J: TRBJ2-4
V: TRBV28
CDR3: ASSLRVDGKNIQY

J: TRBJ2-7
V: TRBV10-2
CDR3: ASKPEFSYEQY

J: TRBJ1-5
V: TRBV10-3
CDR3: AISPGQGPFQPQH